The clone carrying this TCR beta chain was counted at least ten times. From germline, CDR1 is SGHVS and CDR2 FNYEAQ. The V gene end was trimmed by 1 base and the J gene end by 0 bases; junction bases not matched to a gene: 8. CDR3 size: 17 residues. Using its own MiXCR run on the 5' RACE reads, TCRdb lists one record per CDR3 protein. The repertoire consists of about 23,000 distinct CDR3 sequences, with 4% to 6% occurring once and the leading ten covering around 5.2%. The entry originates in a study of spatial heterogeneity in lung cancer. At the level of the study: Alpha-chain detections were consistently fewer than beta-chain detections among the sequences. Raw sequencing reads included, on average, more than eight appearances of each unique TCR and UMI combination.

As for time point: sample taken at primary tumor resection. Unsorted samples of tumor, nontumor lung or frozen PBMC had their whole RNA sequenced. The donors were about 67 patients with non-small cell lung cancer that was early-stage and untreated. The clonotype comes from a male donor with early-stage non-small cell lung cancer. The sample was PBMCs, taken at surgery. The chain couples TRBV7-6 to TRBJ1-1; 7 bases map to TRBD1. CDR3 DNA: TGTGCCAGCAGCTTAGGACGGGGGGACAGAATGAACACTGAAGCTTTCTTT. It specifies CASSLGRGDRMNTEAFF.